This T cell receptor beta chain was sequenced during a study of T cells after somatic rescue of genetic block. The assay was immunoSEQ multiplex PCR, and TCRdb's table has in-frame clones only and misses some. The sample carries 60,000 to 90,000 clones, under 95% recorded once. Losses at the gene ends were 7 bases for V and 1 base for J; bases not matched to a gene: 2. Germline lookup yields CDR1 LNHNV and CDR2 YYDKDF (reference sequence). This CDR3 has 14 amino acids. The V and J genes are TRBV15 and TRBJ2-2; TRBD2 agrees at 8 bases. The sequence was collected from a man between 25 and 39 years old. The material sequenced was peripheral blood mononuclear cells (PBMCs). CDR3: CATKAGGNTGELFF. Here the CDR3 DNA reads TGTGCCACCAAGGCGGGAGGGAACACCGGGGAGCTGTTTTTT.